This T cell receptor beta chain was recovered during a study of blood T cells in healthy people across ages. Every donor contributed approximately 10 milliliters of peripheral blood by blood draw. Study-wide results and limits: Estimates drawn from one million T cells were deemed to understate diversity. Higher diversity, along with more naive CD4+ cells, distinguished long-lived donors from aged donors.

It was with a sample-barcoded 5' primer and a J-beta primer mix that a second PCR of roughly 7 to 12 cycles was run. TCRdb called the 5' RACE reads again in MiXCR, with one record for every CDR3 protein. The data hold about 1.4 million distinct CDR3 sequences, with around 59% observed a single time. Germline-derived CDR1 and CDR2 are DFQATT and SNEGSKA (reference sequence). V dropped 6 bases and J dropped 0 bases, with 14 bases sitting between them. This CDR3 has 15 residues. With regard to this clonotype: Its antigen is currently unknown.

The chain uses TRBV20-1 and TRBJ2-2; a possible D gene is TRBD1 (6 bases). The material sequenced was blood. The receptor's source is a man between 18 and 29 years old in good health. As DNA, the CDR3 is TGCAGTGCCCATGGACAGCCAACGAACACCGGGGAGCTGTTTTTT. Translating it yields CSAHGQPTNTGELFF.